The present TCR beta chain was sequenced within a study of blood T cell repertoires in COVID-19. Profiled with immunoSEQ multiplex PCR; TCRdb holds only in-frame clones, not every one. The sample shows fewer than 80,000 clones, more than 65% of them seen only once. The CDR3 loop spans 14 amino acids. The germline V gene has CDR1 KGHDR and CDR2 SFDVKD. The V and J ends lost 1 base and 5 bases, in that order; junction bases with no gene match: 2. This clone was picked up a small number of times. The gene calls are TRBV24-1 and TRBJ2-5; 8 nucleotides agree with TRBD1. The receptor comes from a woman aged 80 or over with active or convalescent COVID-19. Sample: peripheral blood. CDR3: CATSDLTGGETQYF. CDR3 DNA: TGTGCCACCAGTGATTTAACAGGGGGGGAGACCCAGTACTTC.